This TCR beta chain was sequenced for a study of blood T cell repertoires in COVID-19. This clone was recorded once. TCRdb's table, derived via immunoSEQ multiplex PCR, lists solely in-frame clones and lacks some. Among 270,000 or so clones listed, about nine tenths were seen once. Germline CDR1 and CDR2: SEHNR and FQNEAQ (reference sequence). Between the trimmed V and J ends, which lost 5 bases and 2 bases, there was a span of 13 bases. The length of the CDR3 is 15 residues. This receptor was taken from a woman younger than 35 who had recovered from COVID-19. Sequencing was carried out using PBMCs or T cells enriched from blood (not recorded which). The rearrangement uses TRBV7-9 and TRBJ2-1; the D gene is possibly TRBD2 (6 bases). CDR3 in DNA: TGTGCCAGCAGCCGCGGGGACGGGCCCTACAATGAGCAGTTCTTC. The encoded protein is CASSRGDGPYNEQFF. Looking up the rest from reference TRBV7-9 and TRBJ2-1 gives the full variable domain: DTGVSQNPRHKITKRGQNVTFRCDPISEHNRLYWYRQTLGQGPEFLTYFQNEAQLEKSRLLSDRFSAERPKGSFSTLEIQRTEQGDSAMYLCASSRGDGPYNEQFFGPGTRLTVL.